These T cell receptor beta chains were read from a single sample in a study of regulatory T cells in long-lasting Graves disease. TCRdb reprocessed the multiplex PCR reads via MiXCR and lists one record per CDR3 protein. The sample records roughly 400,000 distinct CDR3 sequences, about 15% being singletons. These data are also associated with another study on T cells in Graves' hyperthyroidism and ophthalmopathy.

The material was peripheral blood mononuclear cells (PBMCs), obtained at new diagnosis, from a patient treated with antithyroid drugs. The receptors were sampled from a woman aged 40-49 years with Graves disease. Both conserved end residues are part of each CDR3.

v_call,cdr3_length,cdr3_aa
TRBV5-4,16,CASSSYSGTHNTEAFF
TRBV15,18,CATSREWDRVLGTDTQYF
TRBV13,15,CASSPEGRERYEQFF
TRBV29-1,14,CSVVGSGGTYEQYF
TRBV7-9,15,CASSTKTGVTEKLFF
TRBV5-4,16,CASSLGAGQYNSPLHF
TRBV20-1,16,CSASSSASGSYNEQFF
TRBV11-2,16,CASSQTSGKSTGELFF
TRBV18,14,CASSPPTRADTQYF
TRBV29-1,11,CSVEEGDFTLF
TRBV10-3,13,CATRKGQSYEQYF
TRBV2,14,CASGRTGGTYGYTF
TRBV7-2,13,CASSSRDGLEQYF
TRBV12-3/TRBV12-4,15,CASSPPGPDSETQYF
TRBV4-1,14,CASSQVKSNQPQHF
TRBV2,14,CATDSGQSEHEQYF
TRBV7-3,13,CASSLGDSGELFF
TRBV30,15,CAWSVGRTGASPLHF
TRBV30,13,CAWTWTGEGEQYF
TRBV9,16,CASSATSGSRPYEQYF
TRBV27,14,CASRFGQGTDTQYF
TRBV9,15,CASSVQGALNTEAFF
TRBV5-1,13,CASSLDQNTEAFF
TRBV10-1,18,CASSGGLAEGPKYNEQFF
TRBV4-1,14,CASSQIDNPYEQYF
TRBV28,10,CASSGYGYTF
TRBV3-1,13,CASSQDEEREAFF
TRBV14,16,CASSPRRGEGRNEQFF
TRBV5-1,15,CASSLAQGYYNEQFF
TRBV28,14,CASSPLREVHEQYF
TRBV11-2,16,CASSSYRGRFYNEQFF
TRBV5-5,13,CASSSDISYEQYF